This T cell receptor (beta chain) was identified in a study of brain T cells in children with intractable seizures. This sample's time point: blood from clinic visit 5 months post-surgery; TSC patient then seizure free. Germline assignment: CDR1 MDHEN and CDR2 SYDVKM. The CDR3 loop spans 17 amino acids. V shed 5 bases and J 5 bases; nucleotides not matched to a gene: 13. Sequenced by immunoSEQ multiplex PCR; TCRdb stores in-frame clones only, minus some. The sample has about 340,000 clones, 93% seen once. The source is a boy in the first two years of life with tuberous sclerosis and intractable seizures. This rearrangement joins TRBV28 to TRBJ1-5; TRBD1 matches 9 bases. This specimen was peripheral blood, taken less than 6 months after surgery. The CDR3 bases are TGTGCCAGCAGTCTTGAATCCGGGACAGGGTGGGATCAGCCCCAGCATTTT. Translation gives CASSLESGTGWDQPQHF.